The TCR beta chain described here comes from a study of T-cell memory formation after mild COVID-19. Only a few counts were recorded for this clonotype. Germline CDR1 reads SGHTA; CDR2 reads FQGNSA. V dropped 6 bases and J dropped 10; count of bases not matched to a gene: 7. The CDR3 consists of 12 residues. Constant-segment primers served in 5'RACE that generated TCR alpha and TCR beta cDNA libraries bearing sample barcodes and UMIs. TCRdb reprocessed the 5' RACE reads via MiXCR and lists one record per CDR3 protein. Of about 110,000 distinct CDR3 sequences listed, 15% to 20% are singletons. This chain joins TRBV7-2 and TRBJ2-3; 7 bases map to TRBD2. This sequence originates from a man in his late teens or twenties who had mild COVID-19 (a few samples of this study predate the infection). Cell type and time point are not known. Sequenced sample: PBMCs or a T cell subset sorted from them (not recorded which). CDR3 protein: CASRRGILAQYF. The CDR3 DNA reads TGTGCCAGCAGGCGGGGGATTCTGGCGCAGTATTTT.